A selection of T cell receptor beta chains follows, all from one sample in a study of regulatory and conventional T cells in RAG deficiency. Clones were sequenced by immunoSEQ multiplex PCR, and TCRdb holds only the in-frame ones, with some missing. The table has several thousand clones, roughly 92% seen once. This sample was also put to use in a study of regulatory T cells.

The material sequenced was CD127- CD25+ CD4+ Tregs sorted from blood. The receptor set was obtained from a human donor in good health. The CDR3 runs from the conserved cysteine through the conserved F or W. The D gene is left open where the match is weak. Some rows mark clone size as missing; the rest say once, few, many or name a class of expanded clone.

>NA|TRBD1|TRBJ1-1|TRBV5-1
CASSSTGTGNTEAFF
TGCGCCAGCAGCTCTACCGGGACAGGGAACACTGAAGCTTTCTTT
>NA|NA|TRBJ2-1|TRBV4-1
CASSQESVSAYNEQFF
TGCGCCAGCAGCCAAGAATCAGTGTCAGCGTACAATGAGCAGTTCTTC
>NA|TRBD1|TRBJ1-2|TRBV11-2
CASSLDRGEGYTF
TGTGCCAGCAGCTTAGACAGGGGGGAAGGTTACACCTTC
>once|NA|TRBJ1-6|TRBV28
CASSGVGYNSPLHF
TGTGCCAGCTCGGGGGTGGGGTATAATTCCCCCCTCCACTTT
>NA|TRBD1|TRBJ2-7|TRBV13
CASSYRDSSYEQYF
TGTGCCAGCAGCTACCGGGACAGCTCCTACGAGCAGTACTTC
>NA|NA|TRBJ1-2|TRBV30
CACPRDTDYGYTF
TGTGCCTGCCCTCGGGACACCGACTATGGCTACACCTTC
>NA|NA|TRBJ2-5|TRBV15
CATSRDLPIRGETQYF
TGTGCCACCAGCAGAGATCTACCCATCAGAGGGGAGACCCAGTACTTC
>NA|NA|TRBJ1-2|TRBV5-1
CASRVGLTNGYTF
TGCGCCAGCAGGGTTGGACTGACAAATGGCTACACCTTC
>NA|NA|TRBJ1-2|TRBV4-3
CASSKNVRQVRPYGYTF
TGCGCCAGCAGCAAAAACGTTAGACAGGTACGGCCCTATGGCTACACCTTC
>NA|TRBD1|TRBJ1-6|TRBV30
CAWSPDRGWVHF
TGTGCCTGGAGCCCGGACAGGGGCTGGGTCCACTTT
>NA|NA|TRBJ1-6|TRBV9
CASSVGGPNSPLHF
TGTGCCAGCAGCGTGGGGGGGCCTAATTCACCCCTCCACTTT
>NA|NA|TRBJ1-1|TRBV30
CAWSDTDKGGGTEAFF
TGTGCCTGGAGTGACACTGACAAGGGGGGGGGCACTGAAGCTTTCTTT
>NA|TRBD1|TRBJ1-5|TRBV5-1
CASSSTGGGNQPQHF
TGCGCCAGCAGCTCAACAGGGGGCGGCAATCAGCCCCAGCATTTT
>NA|NA|TRBJ1-6|TRBV11-2
CASSFQYTGIFNSPLHF
TGTGCCAGCAGCTTCCAGTACACAGGGATTTTTAATTCACCCCTCCACTTT
>NA|TRBD2|TRBJ2-7|TRBV10-1
CASIIIGTKKYYEQYF
TGCGCCAGCATTATAATTGGGACTAAAAAGTACTACGAGCAGTACTTC
>NA|TRBD1|TRBJ2-7|TRBV2
CASRGQALSSYEQYF
TGTGCCAGCAGGGGACAGGCCCTGTCCTCCTACGAGCAGTACTTC
>NA|NA|TRBJ2-7|TRBV11-2
CASSFHGPAVEQYF
TGTGCCAGCAGCTTCCACGGACCAGCGGTCGAGCAGTACTTC
>NA|TRBD1|TRBJ1-3|TRBV30
CATRTGLSGNTIYF
TGTGCCACACGGACAGGTCTCTCTGGAAACACCATATATTTT
>few|NA|TRBJ1-2|TRBV5-1
CASSTGNYGYTF
TGCGCCAGCAGCACAGGGAACTATGGCTACACCTTC
>once|NA|TRBJ2-3|TRBV6-1
CASSGGLSPVDTQYF
TGTGCCAGCAGTGGGGGACTTTCCCCGGTAGATACGCAGTATTTT
>NA|NA|TRBJ1-2|TRBV18
CASSPDNNYGYTF
TGTGCCAGCTCACCGGACAACAACTATGGCTACACCTTC
>NA|NA|TRBJ1-4|TRBV7-9
CASSLVFPGLTNEKLFF
TGTGCCAGCAGCTTAGTCTTTCCAGGACTGACAAATGAAAAACTGTTTTTT
>NA|TRBD1|TRBJ1-3|TRBV2
CASRWTGARGNTIYF
TGTGCCAGCAGATGGACAGGGGCGAGAGGAAACACCATATATTTT
>NA|NA|TRBJ2-7|TRBV5-1
CASSLGAGSYEQYF
TGCGCCAGCAGCTTGGGAGCAGGATCCTACGAGCAGTACTTC
>NA|NA|TRBJ1-1|TRBV2
CASSEGGGWGRNTEAFF
TGTGCCAGCAGTGAGGGTGGAGGGTGGGGACGCAACACTGAAGCTTTCTTT
>once|NA|TRBJ1-2|TRBV5-1
CASSRGINYGYTF
TGCGCCAGCAGCCGGGGAATCAACTATGGCTACACCTTC
>NA|TRBD1|TRBJ1-2|TRBV5-1
CASSNRGGDGYTF
TGCGCCAGCAGTAACAGGGGTGGAGATGGCTACACCTTC
>NA|NA|TRBJ2-2|TRBV5-1
CASSLITNTGELFF
TGCGCCAGCAGCTTGATCACGAACACCGGGGAGCTGTTTTTT
>once|NA|TRBJ2-4|TRBV6-1
CASIEQGLAKNIQYF
TGTGCCAGCATCGAACAGGGATTGGCCAAAAACATTCAGTACTTC
>NA|TRBD1|TRBJ2-3|TRBV18
CASSRDLSGTGADTQYF
TGTGCCAGCTCACGCGACCTCTCCGGGACAGGGGCAGATACGCAGTATTTT
>once|TRBD2|TRBJ2-2|TRBV9
CASGGSGIITGELFF
TGTGCCAGCGGTGGTAGCGGGATAATCACCGGGGAGCTGTTTTTT
>NA|NA|TRBJ2-5|TRBV18
CASSPPGKETQYF
TGTGCCAGCTCACCTCCAGGGAAAGAGACCCAGTACTTC
>NA|TRBD1|TRBJ2-7|TRBV7-2
CASSLLPGQGTYEQYF
TGTGCCAGCAGCTTACTACCGGGACAGGGAACTTACGAGCAGTACTTC
>NA|NA|TRBJ1-1|TRBV2
CASSEWQKNTEAFF
TGTGCCAGCAGTGAATGGCAGAAGAACACTGAAGCTTTCTTT
>NA|TRBD1|TRBJ2-7|TRBV5-1
CASSWNRGFHEQYF
TGCGCCAGCAGCTGGAACAGGGGGTTCCACGAGCAGTACTTC
>NA|NA|TRBJ1-4|TRBV5-4
CASRRATNEKLFF
TGTGCCAGCAGGCGCGCAACTAATGAAAAACTGTTTTTT
>NA|NA|TRBJ2-3|TRBV5-1
CASSSWTLDTQYF
TGCGCCAGCAGCTCGTGGACTCTAGATACGCAGTATTTT
>NA|NA|TRBJ2-7|TRBV5-1
CASSLEPGRNEQYF
TGCGCCAGCAGCTTGGAACCGGGTCGGAACGAGCAGTACTTC
>NA|TRBD1|TRBJ1-2|TRBV7-9
CASSSRTGRNYGYTF
TGTGCCAGCAGCTCTAGGACAGGCAGAAACTATGGCTACACCTTC
>NA|TRBD2|TRBJ2-5|TRBV7-2
CASSRSGQETQYF
TGTGCCAGCAGCCGTAGCGGGCAAGAGACCCAGTACTTC
>NA|NA|TRBJ2-7|TRBV11-2
CASSFAPEGEQYF
TGTGCCAGCAGCTTTGCCCCGGAGGGGGAGCAGTACTTC
>NA|TRBD1|TRBJ2-6|TRBV19
CASSRGTAKSGANVLTF
TGTGCCAGTAGTAGAGGGACAGCAAAATCTGGGGCCAACGTCCTGACTTTC
>NA|NA|TRBJ2-1|TRBV7-9
CASTRREPYNEQFF
TGTGCCAGCACCCGACGGGAGCCCTACAATGAGCAGTTCTTC
>NA|TRBD2|TRBJ2-1|TRBV5-4
CASSFRLAGVNEQFF
TGTGCCAGCAGCTTTAGGCTAGCGGGAGTGAATGAGCAGTTCTTC
>NA|NA|TRBJ1-2|TRBV2
CASSVGVNYGYTF
TGTGCCAGCAGTGTCGGGGTTAACTATGGCTACACCTTC
>NA|NA|TRBJ2-5|TRBV5-1
CASSLVEETQYF
TGCGCCAGCAGCTTGGTTGAGGAGACCCAGTACTTC
>NA|TRBD1|TRBJ2-7|TRBV5-1
CASSLQGAAYEQYF
TGCGCCAGCAGCCTACAGGGGGCTGCCTACGAGCAGTACTTC
>NA|TRBD1|TRBJ1-5|TRBV6-6
CASSGSTGVGNQPQHF
TGTGCCAGCAGTGGGTCGACAGGGGTCGGTAATCAGCCCCAGCATTTT
>NA|NA|TRBJ2-7|TRBV21-1
CASSTKGGREVSSYEQYF
TGTGCCAGCAGCACCAAAGGTGGTAGGGAGGTGAGCTCCTACGAGCAGTACTTC
>NA|TRBD2|TRBJ2-7|TRBV29-1
CSGKGTSEQYF
TGCAGCGGCAAAGGGACTAGCGAGCAGTACTTC
>once|TRBD2|TRBJ2-7|TRBV18
CASSPQAGYYEQYF
TGTGCCAGCTCACCCCAAGCGGGGTACTACGAGCAGTACTTC
>NA|TRBD1|TRBJ1-5|TRBV6-6
CATQQGNQPQHF
TGTGCCACTCAACAGGGGAATCAGCCCCAGCATTTT
>NA|TRBD2|TRBJ2-7|TRBV14
CASSQGAGLAGGYEQYF
TGTGCCAGCAGCCAGGGTGCGGGACTAGCGGGAGGATACGAGCAGTACTTC
>NA|NA|TRBJ1-6|TRBV5-1
CASSREGSPLHF
TGCGCCAGCAGCCGGGAGGGTTCACCCCTCCACTTT
>NA|NA|TRBJ2-7|TRBV30
CAWKSGDSRDEQYF
TGTGCCTGGAAGTCAGGGGATTCCAGGGACGAGCAGTACTTC
>NA|NA|TRBJ1-6|TRBV5-5
CASSRSSPLHF
TGTGCCAGCAGCCGGAGTTCACCCCTCCACTTT
>NA|TRBD2|TRBJ2-1|TRBV5-1
CASSLPAGGSNEQFF
TGCGCCAGCAGCTTGCCAGCGGGAGGTTCCAATGAGCAGTTCTTC
>NA|TRBD2|TRBJ2-6|TRBV29-1
CSVSSGDSGANVLTF
TGCAGCGTCTCCAGCGGGGACTCTGGGGCCAACGTCCTGACTTTC
>few|NA|TRBJ1-5|TRBV4-1
CASSRLPGGYSNQPQHF
TGCGCCAGCAGCCGCCTCCCGGGGGGGTATAGCAATCAGCCCCAGCATTTT
>NA|TRBD1|TRBJ1-6|TRBV18
CASSPTTGVVSPLHF
TGTGCCAGCTCACCCACCACAGGGGTGGTCTCACCCCTCCACTTT